A single sample is the source of the 25 T cell receptor beta chains below, sequenced in a study of T cells in Graves' hyperthyroidism and ophthalmopathy. TCR beta CDR3 sequences were amplified from RNA transcripts. With the HTBI primer set, the TCR CDR3 went through a first round of RT-PCR. TCRdb independently ran MiXCR on the multiplex PCR reads; one entry per CDR3 protein. The table records around 500,000 distinct CDR3 sequences, approximately 16% of them present only once. What was sequenced was blood. The receptors come from a woman in her twenties or thirties with Graves' ophthalmopathy.

This clonotype has a count of ten or more. This chain links TRBV11-2 with TRBJ1-2; D ambiguous. The V gene's germline CDR1 is SGHAT and CDR2 FQNNGV. Trimming stripped 1 base from V and 7 bases from J, with 7 bases between. CDR3 length: 12 residues. For the CDR3, the DNA is TGTGCCAGCAGCTTAGCGGAATTTGGCTACACCTTC. It encodes CASSLAEFGYTF.

This clonotype was counted ten times or more. This rearrangement joins TRBV5-1 to TRBJ2-5, with unresolved D. The V gene's germline CDR1 is SGHRS and CDR2 YFSETQ. This CDR3 contains 13 residues. Trimming stripped 0 bases from V and 5 bases from J, with 8 bases between. This CDR3 is CASSLEGTETQYF. Here the CDR3 DNA reads TGCGCCAGCAGCTTGGAAGGAACGGAGACCCAGTACTTC.

This clonotype showed up many times. Here the CDR3 DNA reads TGTGCCAGCAGCGTAGGGGACAGTCCCTACGAGCAGTACTTC. It translates to CASSVGDSPYEQYF. The rearrangement uses TRBV9 and TRBJ2-7; TRBD1 agrees at 7 bases. Looked up from germline, CDR1 is SGDLS and CDR2 is YYNGEE. Losses at the gene ends were 0 bases for V and 2 bases for J; bases not matched to a gene: 2. The CDR3 sequence is 14 residues long.

The table lists this clonotype with many counts. The chain uses TRBV28 and TRBJ2-2; D gene unclear. The CDR3 sequence is 11 residues long. The germline V gene has CDR1 MDHEN and CDR2 SYDVKM. Trimming stripped 5 bases from V and 6 bases from J, with 4 bases between. The CDR3 region is CASSNPGELFF. CDR3 in DNA: TGTGCCAGCAGTAATCCCGGGGAGCTGTTTTTT.

The V call is TRBV29-1, the J call TRBJ2-7; a weak D match, TRBD2 (5 bases). With 7 bases removed from V and 7 bases from J, the gap between germline ends came to 20 bases. The CDR3 runs 13 residues. Germline CDR1 is SQVTM and CDR2 is ANQGSEA. CDR3 in amino acids: CSAAREPPGEQYF. Here the CDR3 DNA reads TGCAGCGCCGCAAGAGAGCCCCCGGGGGAGCAGTACTTC.

At least ten counts were recorded for this clonotype. V usage is TRBV7-3 and J usage is TRBJ2-7; TRBD2 matches 8 bases. The ends lost 5 bases at V and 7 bases at J; junction bases unmatched: 13. Germline loops: CDR1 SGHTA, CDR2 FQGTGA. The CDR3 runs 15 residues. The CDR3 sequence is CASSPSLAEGGEQYF. As DNA, the CDR3 is TGTGCCAGCAGCCCCTCACTAGCGGAGGGTGGGGAGCAGTACTTC.

The sample holds a few counts of this clonotype. The chain links TRBV20-1 to TRBJ2-1, with TRBD2 identical over 10 bases. Germline CDR1 reads DFQATT; CDR2 reads SNEGSKA (reference sequence). The junction had 9 bases not matched to a gene; V was cut back by 5 bases and J by 5 bases. The CDR3 extends over 15 amino acids. The CDR3 nucleotides read TGCAGTGCTGGGCTAGCGGGAGATCGTAACAATGAGCAGTTCTTC. This encodes CSAGLAGDRNNEQFF.

At least ten counts were recorded for this clonotype. V is TRBV20-1 and J is TRBJ1-5, with D perhaps matching TRBD1 (6 bases). V was pared by 6 bases and J by 3 bases, with 15 bases between. The CDR3 covers 14 residues. Germline CDR1 and CDR2: DFQATT and SNEGSKA (reference sequence). CDR3 protein: CSARTGGDNQPQHF. The CDR3 nucleotides read TGCAGTGCCCGAACCGGGGGCGACAATCAGCCCCAGCATTTT.

This clonotype was seen more than once but under ten times. The rearrangement joins TRBV6-4 to TRBJ2-7, with TRBD2 matching over 9 bases. CDR1 MRHNA and CDR2 SNTAGT come from the germline V gene. This CDR3 has 17 residues. Trimming cost V 4 bases and J 5 bases; bases outside gene matches: 15. CDR3 sequence (DNA): TGTGCCAGCAGTGGGTGGCTAGCGGGATGTTTTTGCCACGAGCAGTACTTC. Protein product: CASSGWLAGCFCHEQYF.

The chain is built from TRBV29-1 and TRBJ1-2; D gene uncertain. V dropped 6 bases and J dropped 7 bases, with 9 bases sitting between them. Germline V gene lookup returns CDR1 SQVTM and CDR2 ANQGSEA. This CDR3 is built from 10 residues. This CDR3 is CSVGNAGYTF. The CDR3 nucleotides are TGCAGCGTCGGGAATGCTGGCTACACCTTC.

This clonotype was picked up many times. The CDR3 reads CATSDWGRGQGTDTQYF. The CDR3 nucleotides read TGTGCCACCAGTGACTGGGGCAGGGGGCAGGGGACAGATACGCAGTATTTT. The chain links TRBV24-1 to TRBJ2-3; 8 nucleotides agree with TRBD1. Germline values: CDR1 KGHDR, CDR2 SFDVKD. V lost 4 bases to trimming and J lost 3 bases; unmatched junction nucleotides: 11. The length of the CDR3 is 17 residues.

V usage is TRBV20-1 and J usage is TRBJ1-1, with a weak D call TRBD1 (5 bases). CDR3 length: 14 residues. Germline lookup yields CDR1 DFQATT and CDR2 SNEGSKA (reference sequence). The V and J ends lost 3 bases and 0 bases respectively, with 11 bases between them. Here the CDR3 reads CSASQGRLNTEAFF. The CDR3 DNA reads as TGCAGTGCTAGCCAGGGCCGTCTGAACACTGAAGCTTTCTTT.

The V call is TRBV10-1, the J call TRBJ2-7; 8 positions match TRBD1. The CDR3 is made up of 15 amino acids. The V gene end was trimmed by 5 bases and the J gene end by 5 bases; junction bases not matched to a gene: 11. Germline-derived CDR1 and CDR2 are WNHNN and SYGVQD (reference sequence). Written as DNA, the CDR3 is TGCGCCAGCAGTCCTCAGGACAGGGTACTAAACGAGCAGTACTTC. The encoded protein is CASSPQDRVLNEQYF.

This clonotype showed up many times. This chain connects TRBV7-2 to TRBJ2-1; D is unclear. This CDR3 has 13 amino acids. V was trimmed by 5 bases and J by 8 bases, leaving 13 bases between them. CDR1 and CDR2 (germline): SGHTA, FQGNSA. In DNA form, the CDR3 reads TGTGCCAGCAGCCGGGCCTTTGGGGATGAGCAGTTCTTC. It translates to CASSRAFGDEQFF.

This clonotype was counted between two and nine times. This sequence may be a read error, since a much larger clone differs from it by one base. This chain uses TRBV3-1 with TRBJ2-7; D gene unclear. This CDR3 has 15 amino acids. Germline CDR1 is LGHDT and CDR2 is YNNKEL (reference sequence). Between the trimmed V and J ends, which lost 1 base and 4 bases, there was a span of 14 bases. CDR3 loop: CASSQGSGRQYEQYF. In nucleotides, the CDR3 is TGTGCCAGCAGCCAAGGGTCGGGCAGACAATACGAGCAGTACTTC.

This clonotype was recorded at least ten times. The chain employs TRBV30 and TRBJ2-7, with 15 positions matching TRBD2. CDR1 GTSNPN and CDR2 SVGIG come from the germline V gene (reference sequence). This CDR3 region has 15 residues. V shed 2 bases, J shed 4 bases, and the junction held 3 bases outside the gene matches. This CDR3 is CAWSFGTSGRYEQYF. Here the CDR3 DNA reads TGTGCCTGGAGTTTCGGGACTAGCGGGAGGTACGAGCAGTACTTC.

As regards this clonotype: One base away lies a much larger clone, so this may be a sequencing read error. Because the CDR3 is missing its conserved closing phenylalanine or tryptophan, this is likely a read error. V is TRBV20-1 and J is TRBJ2-5; TRBD1 aligns across 8 bases. Germline V CDR1 and CDR2: DFQATT, SNEGSKA (reference sequence). The length of the CDR3 is 14 residues. V shed 6 bases and J 1 base; nucleotides not matched to a gene: 7. The CDR3 bases are TGCAGTGCGACTGGACAGGGTGGCCAAGAGACCCAGTACTCC. Translating gives CSATGQGGQETQYS.

This clonotype showed up just a few times. This sequence joins TRBV13 and TRBJ2-3; TRBD2 matches at 9 bases. The CDR3 is 13 residues long. Germline CDR1 is PRHDT and CDR2 is FYEKMQ (reference sequence). V lost 10 bases to trimming and J lost 7 bases; unmatched junction nucleotides: 9. CDR3 coding DNA: TGTGCCACCGCGGGAGGGAGAGAGAATACGCAGTATTTT. It encodes CATAGGRENTQYF.

This clonotype was counted a few times. V and J are TRBV6-2 or TRBV6-3 and TRBJ2-1; a weak D match, TRBD2 (6 bases). This CDR3 has 17 amino acids. Germline-derived CDR1 and CDR2 are MNHEY and SVGEGT. V shed 5 bases and J shed 7 bases, with 24 bases lying between them. The CDR3 region is CASSLRRGGNRGNEQFF. CDR3 DNA: TGTGCCAGCAGTCTCCGAAGGGGCGGAAACCGGGGGAATGAGCAGTTCTTC.

CDR3 residues: CATSVASGFGETQYF. The CDR3 nucleotides are TGTGCCACCAGTGTCGCATCAGGGTTCGGAGAGACCCAGTACTTC. The genes are TRBV24-1 and TRBJ2-5; possible D gene TRBD1, 5 bases. Germline lookup yields CDR1 KGHDR and CDR2 SFDVKD. CDR3 length: 15 residues. V shed 5 bases and J shed 4 bases, with 16 bases lying between them.

This clonotype was found many times. This rearrangement joins TRBV18 to TRBJ2-3, with 11 bases that match TRBD2. In germline, CDR1 is KGHSH, CDR2 LQKENI. Trimming at V came to 0 bases and at J to 2 bases, leaving 4 bases not matched to a gene. The CDR3 totals 17 residues. The CDR3 DNA reads TGTGCCAGCTCACCACCTAGCGGGAGGGGCGACACAGATACGCAGTATTTT. Protein: CASSPPSGRGDTDTQYF.

The CDR3 bases are TGCAGTGCTAGACGGGGCCAGGGCTACACCTTC. Protein sequence: CSARRGQGYTF. The V call is TRBV20-1, the J call TRBJ1-2; possibly TRBD1 for D (5 bases). Germline CDR1 DFQATT, CDR2 SNEGSKA (reference sequence). The V end lost 2 bases, the J end lost 8 bases, and 9 bases lay between the germline ends. The CDR3 is 11 amino acids.

There are a few counts of this clonotype. This rearrangement joins TRBV28 to TRBJ1-1, with TRBD1 as a possible D gene (6 bases). The ends were cut back, 3 bases at V and 6 bases at J, with 11 bases in the middle. CDR1 is MDHEN and CDR2 is SYDVKM in the germline V gene. This CDR3 has 13 amino acids. CDR3 amino acids: CASSFLQGSEAFF. The DNA of the CDR3 is TGTGCCAGCAGTTTCCTACAGGGTTCTGAAGCTTTCTTT.

V usage is TRBV20-1 and J usage is TRBJ1-4, with 7 nucleotides matching TRBD1. The ends lost 4 bases at V and 7 bases at J; junction bases unmatched: 9. There are 14 residues in the CDR3. Germline V CDR1 and CDR2: DFQATT, SNEGSKA (reference sequence). The CDR3 DNA reads as TGCAGTGCTACGGCGACAGGGACCCCTGAAAAACTGTTTTTT. Translating it yields CSATATGTPEKLFF.

This clonotype was observed a handful of times. V usage is TRBV6-1 and J usage is TRBJ2-3, with 7 bases matching TRBD2. V dropped 5 bases and J dropped 1; count of bases not matched to a gene: 9. The germline gives CDR1 MNHNS, CDR2 SASEGT. The CDR3 covers 16 residues. Written as DNA, the CDR3 is TGTGCCAGCAGTTATGACGGGCTAGCGGGCACAGATACGCAGTATTTT. Protein product: CASSYDGLAGTDTQYF.